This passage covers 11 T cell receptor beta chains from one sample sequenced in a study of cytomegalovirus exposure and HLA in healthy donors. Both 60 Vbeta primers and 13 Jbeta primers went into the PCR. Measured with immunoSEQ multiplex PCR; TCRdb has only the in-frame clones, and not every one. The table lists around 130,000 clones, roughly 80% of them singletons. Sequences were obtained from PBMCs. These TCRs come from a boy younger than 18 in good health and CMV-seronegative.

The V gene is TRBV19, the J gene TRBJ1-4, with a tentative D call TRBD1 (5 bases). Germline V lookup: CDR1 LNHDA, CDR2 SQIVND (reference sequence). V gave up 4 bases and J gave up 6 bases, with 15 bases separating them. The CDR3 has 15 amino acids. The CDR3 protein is CASSTRTNLDEKLFF. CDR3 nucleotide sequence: TGTGCCAGTAGTACCCGGACAAATCTGGATGAAAAACTGTTTTTT.

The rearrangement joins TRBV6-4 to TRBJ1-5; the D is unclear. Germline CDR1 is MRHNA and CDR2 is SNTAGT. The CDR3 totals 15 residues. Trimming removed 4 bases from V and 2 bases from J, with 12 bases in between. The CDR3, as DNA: TGTGCCAGCAGTGGTGCTAACGGTCGCAATCAGCCCCAGCATTTT. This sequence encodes CASSGANGRNQPQHF.

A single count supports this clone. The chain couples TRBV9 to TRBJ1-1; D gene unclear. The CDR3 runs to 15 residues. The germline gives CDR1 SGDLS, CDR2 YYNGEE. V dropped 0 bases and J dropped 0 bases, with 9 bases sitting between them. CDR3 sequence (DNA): TGTGCCAGCAGCGTAGGGGCCCTGTTGAACACTGAAGCTTTCTTT. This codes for CASSVGALLNTEAFF.

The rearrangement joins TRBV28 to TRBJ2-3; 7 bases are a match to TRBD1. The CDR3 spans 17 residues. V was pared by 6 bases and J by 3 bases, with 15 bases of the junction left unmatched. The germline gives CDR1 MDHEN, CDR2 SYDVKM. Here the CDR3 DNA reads TGTGCCAGCAGCTGGCCGGGGACAGAGGGGGTTACAGATACGCAGTATTTT. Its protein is CASSWPGTEGVTDTQYF.

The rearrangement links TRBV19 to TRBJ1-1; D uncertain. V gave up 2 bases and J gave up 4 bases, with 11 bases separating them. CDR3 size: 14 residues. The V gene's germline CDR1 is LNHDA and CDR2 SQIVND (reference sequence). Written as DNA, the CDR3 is TGTGCCAGTAGTATACCGCAGTTATCCACTGAAGCTTTCTTT. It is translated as CASSIPQLSTEAFF.

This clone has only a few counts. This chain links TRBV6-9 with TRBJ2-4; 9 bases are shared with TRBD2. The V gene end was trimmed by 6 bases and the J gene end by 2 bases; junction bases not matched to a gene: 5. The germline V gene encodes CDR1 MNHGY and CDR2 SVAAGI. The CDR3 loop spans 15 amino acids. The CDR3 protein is CASRLAGCSKNIQYF. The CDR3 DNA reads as TGTGCCAGCAGGCTAGCGGGATGCTCCAAAAACATTCAGTACTTC.

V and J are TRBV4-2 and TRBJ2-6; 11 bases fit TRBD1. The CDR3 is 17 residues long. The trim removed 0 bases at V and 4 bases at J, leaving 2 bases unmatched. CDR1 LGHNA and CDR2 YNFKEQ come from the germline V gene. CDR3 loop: CASSQDGQGAGANVLTF. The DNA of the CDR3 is TGTGCCAGCAGCCAAGATGGACAGGGGGCCGGGGCCAACGTCCTGACTTTC.

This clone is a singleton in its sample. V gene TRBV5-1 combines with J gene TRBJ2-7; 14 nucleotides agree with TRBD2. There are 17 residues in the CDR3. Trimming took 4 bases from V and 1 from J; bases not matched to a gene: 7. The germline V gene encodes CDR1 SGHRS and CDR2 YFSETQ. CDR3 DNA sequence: TGCGCCAGCAGCGTAGCCGGGACTAGCGGGAGTTCCTACGAGCAGTACTTC. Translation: CASSVAGTSGSSYEQYF.

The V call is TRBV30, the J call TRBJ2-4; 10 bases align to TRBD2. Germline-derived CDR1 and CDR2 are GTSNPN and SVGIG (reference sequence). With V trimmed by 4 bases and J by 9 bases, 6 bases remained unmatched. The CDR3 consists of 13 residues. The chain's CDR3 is CAWIPSGSPIQYF. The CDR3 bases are TGTGCCTGGATCCCTAGCGGGAGTCCCATTCAGTACTTC.

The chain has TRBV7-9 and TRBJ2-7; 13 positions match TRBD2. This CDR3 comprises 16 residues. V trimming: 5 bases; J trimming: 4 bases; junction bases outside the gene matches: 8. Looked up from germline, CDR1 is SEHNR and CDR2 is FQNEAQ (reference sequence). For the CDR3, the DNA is TGTGCCAGCAGCGCCGGGACTAGCGGGAAGGGTTACGAGCAGTACTTC. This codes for CASSAGTSGKGYEQYF.

This chain's CDR3 is CASSSTSGSSYEQYF. The DNA of the CDR3 is TGTGCCAGCAGTTCGACTAGCGGGAGCTCCTACGAGCAGTACTTC. V is TRBV7-2 and J is TRBJ2-7; 12 bases agree with TRBD2. The CDR3 covers 15 residues. J gave up 0 bases and V 6 bases, and 3 bases lay outside the gene matches. Germline V gene sequence: CDR1 SGHTA, CDR2 FQGNSA.